Sequencing of this T cell receptor (beta chain) was carried out in a study of T-cell memory formation after mild COVID-19. Overall study results and limits: Day 15 to 85 contracting clones showed balanced CD4/CD8; later expanders leaned CD4+. Contracting CD4+ clones were located mainly in CM and EM, and CD8+ clones in EMRA. Several responding clones turned up in pre-infection memory, indicating that cross-reactive memory may have taken part.

About this clonotype: Its antigen is not known.

CDR3 size: 16 residues. Losses at the gene ends were 2 bases for V and 2 bases for J; bases not matched to a gene: 9. Per germline, CDR1 MNHEY and CDR2 SVGEGT. MiXCR, run by TCRdb on the 5' RACE reads, gives a single entry per CDR3 protein. The table includes about 88,000 distinct CDR3 sequences, approximately 25% detected once. This chain joins TRBV6-2 or TRBV6-3 and TRBJ2-7; 7 positions agree with TRBD2. The TCR comes from a man between 18 and 35 years old who had mild COVID-19 (a few samples of this study predate the infection). Cell type and time point are not known. Sequenced: PBMCs or a T cell subset sorted from them (not recorded which). CDR3 amino acids: CASSYTRDYQTYEQYF. In DNA form, the CDR3 reads TGTGCCAGCAGTTACACCCGGGACTACCAGACCTACGAGCAGTACTTC.